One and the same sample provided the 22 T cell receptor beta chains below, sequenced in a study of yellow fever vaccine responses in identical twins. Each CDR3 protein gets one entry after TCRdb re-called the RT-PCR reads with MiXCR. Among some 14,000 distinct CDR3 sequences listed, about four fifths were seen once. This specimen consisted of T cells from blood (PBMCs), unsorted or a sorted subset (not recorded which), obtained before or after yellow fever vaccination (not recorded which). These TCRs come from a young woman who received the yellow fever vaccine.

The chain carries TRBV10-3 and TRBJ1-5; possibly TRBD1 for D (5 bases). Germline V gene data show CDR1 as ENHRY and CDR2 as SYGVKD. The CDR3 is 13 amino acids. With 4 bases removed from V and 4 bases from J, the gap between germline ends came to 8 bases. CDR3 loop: CAISGGVNQPQHF. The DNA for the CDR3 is TGTGCCATCAGTGGGGGGGTGAATCAGCCCCAGCATTTT.

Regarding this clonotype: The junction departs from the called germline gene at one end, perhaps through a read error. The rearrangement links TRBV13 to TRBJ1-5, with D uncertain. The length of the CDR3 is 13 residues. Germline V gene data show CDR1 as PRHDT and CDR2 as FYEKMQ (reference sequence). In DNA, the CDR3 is TGTGCCAGCACCTTAGTAAGCAATCAGCCCCAGCATTTT. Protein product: CASTLVSNQPQHF.

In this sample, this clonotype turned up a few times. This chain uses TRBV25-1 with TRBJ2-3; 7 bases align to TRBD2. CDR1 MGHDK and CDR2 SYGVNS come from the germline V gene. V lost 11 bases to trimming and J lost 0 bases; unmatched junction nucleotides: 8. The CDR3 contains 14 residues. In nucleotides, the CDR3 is TGTGCCTTGGGAGGGCAGACTAGCACAGATACGCAGTATTTT. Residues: CALGGQTSTDTQYF.

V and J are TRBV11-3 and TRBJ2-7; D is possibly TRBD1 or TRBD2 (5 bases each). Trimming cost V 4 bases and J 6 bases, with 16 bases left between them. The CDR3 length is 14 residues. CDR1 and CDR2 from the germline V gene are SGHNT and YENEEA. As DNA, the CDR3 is TGTGCCAGCAGCTCCTTATCCGGGGCATCCGAGCAGTACTTC. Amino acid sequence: CASSSLSGASEQYF.

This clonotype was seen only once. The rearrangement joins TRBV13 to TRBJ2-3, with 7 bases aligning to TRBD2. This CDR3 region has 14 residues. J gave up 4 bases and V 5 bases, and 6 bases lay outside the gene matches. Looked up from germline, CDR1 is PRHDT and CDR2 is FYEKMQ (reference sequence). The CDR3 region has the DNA TGTGCCAGCAGCCTAGCGGAGCTTTCAGATACGCAGTATTTT. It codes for CASSLAELSDTQYF.

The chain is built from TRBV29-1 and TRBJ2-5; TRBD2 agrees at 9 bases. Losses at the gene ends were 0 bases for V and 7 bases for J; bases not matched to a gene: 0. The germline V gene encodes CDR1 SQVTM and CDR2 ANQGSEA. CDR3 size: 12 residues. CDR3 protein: CSVEETSGTQYF. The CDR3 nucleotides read TGCAGCGTTGAAGAGACTAGCGGGACCCAGTACTTC.

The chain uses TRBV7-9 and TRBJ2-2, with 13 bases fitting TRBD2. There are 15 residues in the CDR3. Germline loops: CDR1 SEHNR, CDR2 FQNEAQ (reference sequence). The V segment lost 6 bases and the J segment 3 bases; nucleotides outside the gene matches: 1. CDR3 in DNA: TGTGCCAGCAGAGGACTAGCGGGAGACACCGGGGAGCTGTTTTTT. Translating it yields CASRGLAGDTGELFF.

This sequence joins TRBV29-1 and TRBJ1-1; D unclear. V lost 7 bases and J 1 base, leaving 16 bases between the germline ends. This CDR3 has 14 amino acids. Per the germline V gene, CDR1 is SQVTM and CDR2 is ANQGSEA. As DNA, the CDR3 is TGCAGCGCCCCAGACCCCCGGGGGAACACTGAAGCTTTCTTT. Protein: CSAPDPRGNTEAFF.

CDR3 sequence: CASSPGGTLNEKLFF. The CDR3 bases are TGTGCCAGCAGTCCAGGGGGGACACTGAATGAAAAACTGTTTTTT. This chain uses TRBV14 with TRBJ1-4; 7 positions agree with TRBD1. The CDR3 extends over 15 amino acids. Trimming took 6 bases from V and 5 from J; bases not matched to a gene: 9. Germline CDR1 is SGHDN and CDR2 is FVKESK.

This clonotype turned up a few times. CDR3 nucleotides: TGCAGCGTTGTCTTCGGGAGAAGGGCCGGGGAGCTGTTTTTT. This translates into CSVVFGRRAGELFF. The chain joins TRBV29-1 to TRBJ2-2; TRBD2 might be the D (6 bases). The germline V and J ends were trimmed by 4 bases and 6 bases, with 15 bases remaining between them. The CDR3 covers 14 residues. From germline, CDR1 is SQVTM and CDR2 ANQGSEA.

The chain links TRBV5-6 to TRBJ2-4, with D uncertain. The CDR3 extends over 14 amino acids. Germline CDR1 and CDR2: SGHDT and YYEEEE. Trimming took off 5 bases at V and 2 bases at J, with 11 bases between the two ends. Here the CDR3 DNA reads TGTGCCAGCAGTCGACGGCTAACCAAAAACATTCAGTACTTC. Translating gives CASSRRLTKNIQYF.

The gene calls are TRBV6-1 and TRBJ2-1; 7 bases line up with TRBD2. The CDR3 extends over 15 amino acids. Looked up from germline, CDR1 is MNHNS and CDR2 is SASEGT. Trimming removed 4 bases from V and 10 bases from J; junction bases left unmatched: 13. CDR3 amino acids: CASSGWGGLSLEQFF. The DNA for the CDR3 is TGTGCCAGCAGTGGGTGGGGGGGTCTGTCGTTGGAGCAGTTCTTC.

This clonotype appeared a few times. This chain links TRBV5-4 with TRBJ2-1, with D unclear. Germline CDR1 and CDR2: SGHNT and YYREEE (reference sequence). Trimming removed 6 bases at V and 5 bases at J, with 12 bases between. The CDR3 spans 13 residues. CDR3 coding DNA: TGTGCCAGCACGAGGACGCCTAACAATGAGCAGTTCTTC. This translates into CASTRTPNNEQFF.

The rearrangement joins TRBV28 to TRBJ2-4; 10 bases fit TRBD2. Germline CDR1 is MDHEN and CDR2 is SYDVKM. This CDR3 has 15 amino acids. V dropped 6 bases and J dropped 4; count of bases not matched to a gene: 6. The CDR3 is CASRQRTSGKNIQYF. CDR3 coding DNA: TGTGCCAGCAGACAAAGGACTAGCGGAAAAAACATTCAGTACTTC.

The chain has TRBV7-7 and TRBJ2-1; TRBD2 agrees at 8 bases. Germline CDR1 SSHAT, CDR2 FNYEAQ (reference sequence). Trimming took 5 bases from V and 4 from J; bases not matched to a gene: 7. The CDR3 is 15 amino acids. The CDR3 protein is CASSHKGGGYNEQFF. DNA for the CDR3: TGTGCCAGCAGCCATAAAGGCGGGGGGTACAATGAGCAGTTCTTC.

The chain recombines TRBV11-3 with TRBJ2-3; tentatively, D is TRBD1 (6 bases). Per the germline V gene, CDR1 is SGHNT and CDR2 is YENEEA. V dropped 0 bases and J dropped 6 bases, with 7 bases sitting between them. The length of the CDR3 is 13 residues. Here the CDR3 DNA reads TGTGCCAGCAGCTTAGACCAGGGGGATACGCAGTATTTT. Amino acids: CASSLDQGDTQYF.

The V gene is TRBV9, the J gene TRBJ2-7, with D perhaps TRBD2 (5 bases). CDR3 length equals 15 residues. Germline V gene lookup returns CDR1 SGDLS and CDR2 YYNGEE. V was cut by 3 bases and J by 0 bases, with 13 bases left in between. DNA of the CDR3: TGTGCCAGCAGCGCTGGACTGGCCAGCTCCTACGAGCAGTACTTC. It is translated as CASSAGLASSYEQYF.

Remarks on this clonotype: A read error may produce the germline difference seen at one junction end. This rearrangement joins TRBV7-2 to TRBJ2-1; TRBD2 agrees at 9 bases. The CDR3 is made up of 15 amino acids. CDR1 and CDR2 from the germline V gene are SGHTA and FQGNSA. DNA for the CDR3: TGTGCCAGCAGCTTAGGTAGCGGGAGTCGGAATGAGCAGCTCTTC. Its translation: CASSLGSGSRNEQLF.

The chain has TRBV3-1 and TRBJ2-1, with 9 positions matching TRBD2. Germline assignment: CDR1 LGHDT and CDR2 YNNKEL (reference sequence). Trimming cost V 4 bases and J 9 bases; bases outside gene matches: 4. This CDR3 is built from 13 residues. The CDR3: CASSPGLAREQFF. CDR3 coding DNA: TGTGCCAGCAGCCCGGGACTAGCTCGTGAGCAGTTCTTC.

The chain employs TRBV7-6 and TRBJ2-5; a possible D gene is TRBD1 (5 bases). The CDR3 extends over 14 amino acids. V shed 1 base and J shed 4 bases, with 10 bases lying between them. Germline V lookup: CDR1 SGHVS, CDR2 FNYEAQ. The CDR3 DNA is TGTGCCAGCAGCTTAGTTTTTCAGGGAGAGACCCAGTACTTC. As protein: CASSLVFQGETQYF. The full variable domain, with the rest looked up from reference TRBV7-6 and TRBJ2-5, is GAGVSQSPRYKVTKRGQDVALRCDPISGHVSLYWYRQALGQGPEFLTYFNYEAQQDKSGLPNDRFSAERPEGSISTLTIQRTEQRDSAMYRCASSLVFQGETQYFGPGTRLLVL.

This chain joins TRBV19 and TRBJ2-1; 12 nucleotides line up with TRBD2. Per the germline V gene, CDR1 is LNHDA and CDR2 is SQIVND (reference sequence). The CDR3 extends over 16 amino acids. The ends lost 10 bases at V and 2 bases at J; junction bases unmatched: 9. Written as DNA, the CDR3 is TGTGCCACAGGGACTAGCGGGCCTATTGCCTACAATGAGCAGTTCTTC. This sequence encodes CATGTSGPIAYNEQFF.

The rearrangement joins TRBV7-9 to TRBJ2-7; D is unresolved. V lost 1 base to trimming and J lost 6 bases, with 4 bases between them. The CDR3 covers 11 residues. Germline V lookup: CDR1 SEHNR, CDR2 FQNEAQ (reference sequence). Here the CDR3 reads CASSLESEQYF. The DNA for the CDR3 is TGTGCCAGCAGCTTAGAATCCGAGCAGTACTTC.